This entry lists 27 T cell receptor beta chains sequenced from one sample in a study of T-cell memory formation after mild COVID-19. One entry per CDR3 protein, called by TCRdb with MiXCR from the 5' RACE reads. The table lists a few hundred thousand distinct CDR3 sequences, roughly a fifth of them singletons, with roughly 8.3% in the top ten. Sequences were obtained from PBMCs or a T cell subset sorted from them (not recorded which). The receptor set was obtained from an adult woman who had mild COVID-19 (a few samples of this study predate the infection). Cell type and time point are not known.

This clonotype has just a few counts. V gene TRBV20-1 combines with J gene TRBJ1-3; D is unclear. Trimming shortened V by 6 bases and J by 9 bases, and 15 bases separated the two germline ends. CDR1 DFQATT and CDR2 SNEGSKA come from the germline V gene (reference sequence). CDR3 length: 12 residues. CDR3 sequence reads: CSAPREWGTIYF. In nucleotides, the CDR3 is TGCAGTGCCCCGCGGGAATGGGGCACCATATATTTT.

This clonotype has a handful of counts. The chain recombines TRBV6-1 with TRBJ2-7; no reliable D call. In germline, CDR1 is MNHNS, CDR2 SASEGT. The CDR3 contains 15 residues. V dropped 4 bases and J dropped 3 bases, with 16 bases sitting between them. DNA of the CDR3: TGTGCCAGCAGTGTAAGGAACGACCCCTTCTACGAGCAGTACTTC. Its protein product is CASSVRNDPFYEQYF.

The rearrangement uses TRBV7-2 and TRBJ2-1; 8 nucleotides agree with TRBD2. V lost 5 bases to trimming and J lost 9 bases; unmatched junction nucleotides: 12. Germline V gene data show CDR1 as SGHTA and CDR2 as FQGNSA. This CDR3 contains 15 residues. The CDR3 nucleotides are TGTGCCAGCAGCGAGGGACTAGTCAAGAGTGGTGAGCAGTTCTTC. Protein product: CASSEGLVKSGEQFF.

The rearrangement uses TRBV6-5 and TRBJ2-3; D might be TRBD1 (6 bases). This CDR3 region has 15 residues. Germline CDR1 reads MNHEY; CDR2 reads SVGAGI. Trimming cost V 5 bases and J 2 bases, with 14 bases left between them. The CDR3 bases are TGTGCCAGCAGTATTCGGGACACGACCACAGATACGCAGTATTTT. This translates into CASSIRDTTTDTQYF.

About this clonotype: One junction end disagrees with the germline gene, perhaps due to a read error. The rearrangement uses TRBV12-3 or TRBV12-4 and TRBJ2-1; D not resolved. The CDR3 is made up of 13 amino acids. CDR3 loop: CGSSLSLGIEQFF. CDR3 DNA: TGTGGCAGCAGTTTATCCCTGGGAATTGAGCAGTTCTTC.

The V and J genes are TRBV12-3 or TRBV12-4 and TRBJ2-7; 8 positions match TRBD2. Unmatched junction bases numbered 14, after V lost 5 bases and J lost 5 bases. The CDR3 totals 16 residues. CDR3 loop: CASSPYPGLEGNEQYF. For the CDR3, the DNA is TGTGCCAGCAGTCCCTACCCGGGACTAGAAGGTAACGAGCAGTACTTC.

The rearrangement links TRBV12-3 or TRBV12-4 to TRBJ2-1, with 12 bases fitting TRBD2. V lost 5 bases and J lost 4; bases outside the gene matches: 6. The CDR3 totals 16 residues. CDR3: CASSRLAGAVYNEQFF. The CDR3 nucleotides read TGTGCCAGCAGTCGACTAGCGGGGGCCGTATACAATGAGCAGTTCTTC.

The chain links TRBV9 to TRBJ2-5; 7 positions match TRBD2. The V segment lost 4 bases and the J segment 4 bases; nucleotides outside the gene matches: 13. Germline assignment: CDR1 SGDLS and CDR2 YYNGEE. The CDR3 extends over 16 amino acids. The CDR3 nucleotides read TGTGCCAGCAGCCCTGGCGGGACTAACAAGGGAGAGACCCAGTACTTC. Amino acid sequence: CASSPGGTNKGETQYF. The complete variable domain, with remaining parts taken from reference TRBV9 and TRBJ2-5, reads DSGVTQTPKHLITATGQRVTLRCSPRSGDLSVYWYQQSLDQGLQFLIQYYNGEERAKGNILERFSAQQFPDLHSELNLSSLELGDSALYFCASSPGGTNKGETQYFGPGTRLLVL.

This clonotype has ten or more counts. This CDR3 reads CSVAFGRYNEQFF. The CDR3 DNA reads TGCAGCGTCGCCTTTGGCCGGTACAATGAGCAGTTCTTC. V usage is TRBV29-1 and J usage is TRBJ2-1; D is undetermined. The CDR3 is 13 residues long. CDR1 and CDR2 (germline): SQVTM, ANQGSEA. Trimming shortened V by 6 bases and J by 4 bases, and 13 bases separated the two germline ends.

This clonotype showed up just a few times. This chain joins TRBV18 and TRBJ1-1; 9 bases are shared with TRBD1. Per the germline V gene, CDR1 is KGHSH and CDR2 is LQKENI. CDR3 length equals 20 residues. Germline trimming cut 3 bases from V and 3 bases from J; bases unmatched to any gene: 20. CDR3 protein: CASSPINTRTGEKGDTEAFF. DNA of the CDR3: TGTGCCAGCTCACCCATAAATACTCGGACAGGGGAGAAGGGAGACACTGAAGCTTTCTTT.

The CDR3 here is CASRLAEVDTQYF. CDR3 in DNA: TGTGCCAGCAGACTCGCCGAGGTGGATACGCAGTATTTT. This chain links TRBV12-3 or TRBV12-4 with TRBJ2-3; D gene unclear. This CDR3 is built from 13 residues. Between the trimmed V and J ends, which lost 6 bases and 6 bases, there was a span of 13 bases.

The chain has TRBV2 and TRBJ2-3; the match to TRBD2 covers 12 bases. The length of the CDR3 is 18 residues. Germline assignment: CDR1 SNHLY and CDR2 FYNNEI. V dropped 0 bases and J dropped 4; count of bases not matched to a gene: 8. CDR3 region: CASSEARTSGVRADTQYF. DNA for the CDR3: TGTGCCAGCAGTGAAGCGCGGACTAGCGGGGTACGGGCAGATACGCAGTATTTT.

The chain uses TRBV5-1 and TRBJ1-2, with D possibly being TRBD1 (6 bases). Between the trimmed V and J ends, which lost 0 bases and 4 bases, there was a span of 10 bases. This CDR3 is built from 14 residues. Germline V gene lookup returns CDR1 SGHRS and CDR2 YFSETQ. The CDR3 coding sequence is TGCGCCAGCAGCTTGGGGCAGGGGACCTATGGCTACACCTTC. This codes for CASSLGQGTYGYTF.

This chain uses TRBV3-1 with TRBJ2-2; the D is unclear. Germline V gene data show CDR1 as LGHDT and CDR2 as YNNKEL (reference sequence). This CDR3 is built from 14 residues. The V end was cut by 5 bases, the J end by 6 bases, with 13 bases between. CDR3 sequence: CASSFLSPAGELFF. DNA for the CDR3: TGTGCCAGCAGCTTCTTATCCCCCGCCGGGGAGCTGTTTTTT.

This clonotype was picked up a small number of times. The chain employs TRBV11-2 and TRBJ2-3, with D perhaps TRBD1 or TRBD2 (5 bases each). V lost 2 bases to trimming and J lost 0 bases, with 12 bases between them. Germline V lookup: CDR1 SGHAT, CDR2 FQNNGV. This CDR3 has 16 amino acids. The DNA of the CDR3 is TGTGCCAGCAGCTTATACGGGACCGCGAGCACAGATACGCAGTATTTT. Translating gives CASSLYGTASTDTQYF.

This chain links TRBV19 with TRBJ2-1; 7 bases line up with TRBD2. The CDR3 has 15 residues. V was pared by 7 bases and J by 8 bases, with 14 bases of the junction left unmatched. The germline CDR1 and CDR2 sequences are LNHDA and SQIVND (reference sequence). CDR3 DNA sequence: TGTGCCAGTAACAGTCTCAGGACTAGTGGGGATGAGCAGTTCTTC. It is translated as CASNSLRTSGDEQFF.

This clonotype was seen a few times. J is TRBJ2-7 and V is TRBV11-2; 12 bases align to TRBD1. The germline CDR1 and CDR2 sequences are SGHAT and FQNNGV. The ends lost 6 bases at V and 6 bases at J; junction bases unmatched: 9. The CDR3 covers 15 residues. The CDR3 region is CASRTPGQGAFEQYF. The DNA of the CDR3 is TGTGCCAGCAGAACACCGGGACAGGGGGCCTTCGAGCAGTACTTC.

The CDR3 DNA follows: TGTGCCAGCAGCCGCGACACCCTTCGAGAGACCCAGTACTTC. Residues: CASSRDTLRETQYF. The chain combines TRBV7-9 with TRBJ2-5; D unclear. Trimming took off 5 bases at V and 4 bases at J, with 14 bases between the two ends. Germline V CDR1 and CDR2: SEHNR, FQNEAQ (reference sequence). The CDR3 runs 14 residues.

This clonotype was detected only a few times. CDR3 region: CASSQTGTGAYGYTF. CDR3 DNA: TGTGCCAGCAGCCAAACCGGGACAGGGGCCTATGGCTACACCTTC. This chain uses TRBV5-6 with TRBJ1-2; TRBD1 aligns across 10 bases. The CDR3 runs 15 residues. Germline assignment: CDR1 SGHDT and CDR2 YYEEEE. Trimming took 4 bases from V and 4 from J; bases not matched to a gene: 7.

This clonotype turned up a few times. V usage is TRBV20-1 and J usage is TRBJ2-7; 9 bases match TRBD1. The junction had 9 bases not matched to a gene; V was cut back by 1 base and J by 2 bases. This CDR3 has 16 residues. Germline assignment: CDR1 DFQATT and CDR2 SNEGSKA (reference sequence). The CDR3 DNA follows: TGCAGTGCTAGAGGAAAAATCGGACAGGGGACCTACGAGCAGTACTTC. The encoded protein is CSARGKIGQGTYEQYF.

The chain employs TRBV10-3 and TRBJ2-5; either TRBD1 or TRBD2 may fit D (5 bases each). The ends were cut back, 4 bases at V and 5 bases at J, with 11 bases in the middle. Per the germline V gene, CDR1 is ENHRY and CDR2 is SYGVKD. The CDR3 runs 13 residues. The CDR3 DNA is TGTGCCATCAGTGTGCAGGGCGGGGAGACCCAGTACTTC. It yields the protein CAISVQGGETQYF.

This clonotype turned up a few times. This chain links TRBV3-1 with TRBJ2-3, with TRBD2 as a possible D gene (7 bases). Germline V gene sequence: CDR1 LGHDT, CDR2 YNNKEL (reference sequence). The V end lost 4 bases, the J end lost 4 bases, and 12 bases lay between the germline ends. The CDR3 covers 14 residues. The CDR3 DNA is TGTGCCAGCAGCCGGGGGGGCACTTCAGATACGCAGTATTTT. Protein sequence: CASSRGGTSDTQYF.

In this sample, this clonotype turned up many times. This chain joins TRBV4-1 and TRBJ1-5; tentatively, D is TRBD1 (6 bases). The CDR3 totals 18 residues. Germline V gene sequence: CDR1 MGHRA, CDR2 YSYEKL. V lost 2 bases and J lost 4, with 21 bases in between. This CDR3 reads CASSQKGHEPGRNQPQHF. The CDR3 DNA reads as TGCGCCAGCAGCCAAAAGGGACATGAACCGGGTAGGAATCAGCCCCAGCATTTT.

V and J are TRBV27 and TRBJ2-1, with D perhaps matching TRBD2 (6 bases). Germline CDR1 reads MNHEY; CDR2 reads SMNVEV (reference sequence). Between the trimmed V and J ends, which lost 8 bases and 4 bases, there was a span of 12 bases. This CDR3 spans 13 amino acids. As DNA, the CDR3 is TGTGCCAGCGGCGGGGTCCCATACAATGAGCAGTTCTTC. Translation gives CASGGVPYNEQFF.

The genes are TRBV20-1 and TRBJ2-7, with D unclear. The germline V gene encodes CDR1 DFQATT and CDR2 SNEGSKA (reference sequence). The CDR3 runs to 14 residues. V was clipped by 5 bases and J by 5 bases, with 19 bases between them. The CDR3 DNA follows: TGCAGTGCTCCCCTCGGGCCTGGGTCCGACGAGCAGTACTTC. As protein: CSAPLGPGSDEQYF.

The J gene is TRBJ2-5, the V gene TRBV7-9; D ambiguous. Deletions cut 5 bases from V and 2 bases from J, with 12 bases between. CDR1 and CDR2 (germline): SEHNR, FQNEAQ (reference sequence). The CDR3 is 14 amino acids. Here the CDR3 reads CASSPAGRQETQYF. CDR3 sequence (DNA): TGTGCCAGCAGCCCAGCTGGCAGGCAAGAGACCCAGTACTTC.

There are a few counts of this clonotype. CDR3 sequence reads: CSALPGQGAPDTQYF. CDR3 bases: TGCAGTGCCCTACCGGGACAGGGAGCTCCAGATACGCAGTATTTT. V is TRBV20-1 and J is TRBJ2-3; 9 bases are a match to TRBD1. Germline V lookup: CDR1 DFQATT, CDR2 SNEGSKA (reference sequence). This CDR3 contains 15 residues. V shed 6 bases and J 4 bases; nucleotides not matched to a gene: 11.